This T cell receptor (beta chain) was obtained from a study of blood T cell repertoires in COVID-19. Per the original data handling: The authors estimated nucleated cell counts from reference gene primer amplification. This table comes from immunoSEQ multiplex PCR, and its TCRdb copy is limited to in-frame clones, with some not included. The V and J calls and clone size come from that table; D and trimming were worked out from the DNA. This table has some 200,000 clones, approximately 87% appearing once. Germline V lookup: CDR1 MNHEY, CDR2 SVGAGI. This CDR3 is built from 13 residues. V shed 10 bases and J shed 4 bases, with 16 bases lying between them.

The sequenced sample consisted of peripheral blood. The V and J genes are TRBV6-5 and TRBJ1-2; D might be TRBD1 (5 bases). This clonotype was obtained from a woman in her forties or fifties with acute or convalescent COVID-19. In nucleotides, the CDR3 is TGTGCCACCCTGGATCGTAGGGGCTATGGCTACACCTTC. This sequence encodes CATLDRRGYGYTF.